Listed below are T cell receptor beta chains from one sample, sequenced in a study of blood T cell repertoires in COVID-19. Method: immunoSEQ multiplex PCR; TCRdb's copy keeps in-frame clones and lacks some. The sample has about 97,000 clones, 80% to 95% seen once; the top ten hold around 5%. Material: peripheral blood. The receptor set was obtained from a man aged 45 to 65 with active COVID-19. The CDR3 runs from the conserved cysteine through the conserved F or W. D genes are given only for firm matches. Only some rows state a clone size, as once, few, many or a class for expanded clones.

TRBJ1-4 | TRBD1 | . | TRBV6-1 | TGTGCCAGCAGTGATGACAGGGACCGATTTGCAACTAATGAAAAACTGTTTTTT | CASSDDRDRFATNEKLFF
TRBJ2-1 | . | . | TRBV18 | TGTGCCAGCTCCCGAAGGGGCTTAGAGGATGAGCAGTTCTTC | CASSRRGLEDEQFF
TRBJ1-2 | . | . | TRBV20-1 | TGCGGCAACACTCAGGGAGGAGGCTACACCTTC | CGNTQGGGYTF
TRBJ1-6 | TRBD1 | few | TRBV4-1 | TGCGCCAGCAGCCAAGGAGGGGGCCGGTTCTCACCCCTCCACTTT | CASSQGGGRFSPLHF
TRBJ1-2 | TRBD1 | . | TRBV6-5 | TGTGCCAGCAGTCTAGAGGGACAGGGGGGTTATGGCTACACCTTC | CASSLEGQGGYGYTF
TRBJ1-3 | . | . | TRBV9 | TGTGCCAGCAGCGTAGTCTGGGGCTCCTCTGGAAACACCATATATTTT | CASSVVWGSSGNTIYF
TRBJ2-7 | TRBD1 | . | TRBV5-1 | TGCGCCAGCAGCGTAACAGGGGACCGCTACGAGCAGTACTTC | CASSVTGDRYEQYF
TRBJ2-1 | TRBD2 | . | TRBV28 | TGTGCCAGCAGTCGAATTAGCGGGGGCGCCTACAATGAGCAGTTCTTC | CASSRISGGAYNEQFF
TRBJ2-3 | . | . | TRBV27 | TGTGCCAGCAGTTTATCGCTAGGAGGGGCCACAGATACGCAGTATTTT | CASSLSLGGATDTQYF
TRBJ2-1 | TRBD2 | . | TRBV4-2 | TGTGCCAGCAGCAAAGGGACTAGCGGAGACAATGAGCAGTTCTTC | CASSKGTSGDNEQFF
TRBJ2-3 | TRBD1 | . | TRBV4-2 | TGTGCCAGCAGCCATGGGACAGGGGATGTAGATACGCAGTATTTT | CASSHGTGDVDTQYF
TRBJ2-1 | TRBD2 | . | TRBV20-1 | TGCAGTGCTAGTTTTCCGGGAGGGCCAATTGACAATGAGCAGTTCTTC | CSASFPGGPIDNEQFF
TRBJ2-1 | TRBD2 | . | TRBV9 | TGTGCCAGCAGCGTAGGGAGTAGCGGGAGGGTCAGTGAGCAGTTCTTC | CASSVGSSGRVSEQFF
TRBJ2-1 | TRBD1 | . | TRBV18 | TGTGCCAGCTCCCATCCCGGGACAGGGGGGAATGAGCAGTTCTTC | CASSHPGTGGNEQFF
TRBJ2-1 | TRBD2 | . | TRBV28 | TGTGCCAGCACTAGGGCGGGAGGGTACTACAATGAGCAGTTCTTC | CASTRAGGYYNEQFF
TRBJ2-5 | TRBD2 | . | TRBV4-1 | TGCGCCAGCAGCCAAGTGAATCTCGGACTAGCGGGAGGCGAGACCCAGTACTTC | CASSQVNLGLAGGETQYF
TRBJ1-6 | . | . | TRBV5-8 | TGTGCCAGCAGCTTGGTGGGGGGGAATTCACCCCTCCACTTT | CASSLVGGNSPLHF
TRBJ1-1 | TRBD1 | . | TRBV7-3 | TGTGCCAGCAGTCCAGGGGGCGGGTCTCGAGCTTTCTTT | CASSPGGGSRAFF
TRBJ1-3 | . | . | TRBV2 | TGTGCCAGCAGTGCCCGACAGCAATCATTCAAATCTGGAAACACCATATATTTT | CASSARQQSFKSGNTIYF
TRBJ1-4 | TRBD1 | . | TRBV2 | TGTGCCAGCAGCGACAGGGGATATCAAGAAAAACTGTTTTTT | CASSDRGYQEKLFF
TRBJ2-7 | TRBD2 | . | TRBV28 | TGTGCCAGCGAAGTTCGCGGGAGGGCCGGCGAGCAGTACTTC | CASEVRGRAGEQYF
TRBJ2-1 | . | . | TRBV19 | TGTGCCAGTAGTATAGAACAGTTCTCCTACAATGAGCAGTTCTTC | CASSIEQFSYNEQFF
TRBJ1-1 | . | . | TRBV5-6 | TGTGCCAGCAGCCTCAACACTGAAGCTTTCTTT | CASSLNTEAFF
TRBJ1-4 | . | . | TRBV5-1 | TGCGCCAGCAGCGTCGGAGGCGCAACTAATGAAAAACTGTTTTTT | CASSVGGATNEKLFF
TRBJ2-5 | TRBD2 | . | TRBV7-2 | TGTGCCAGCAGCTTAGGACTAGCGGGAATGAAGACCCAGTACTTC | CASSLGLAGMKTQYF
TRBJ1-3 | . | once | TRBV2 | TGTGCCAGCACGGTTCGGGACTTTGGAAACACCATATATTTT | CASTVRDFGNTIYF
TRBJ2-3 | TRBD2 | . | TRBV7-2 | TGTGCCAGCAGCTTAGTTGGAGCGGGAAATGAGAGAGATACGCAGTATTTT | CASSLVGAGNERDTQYF
TRBJ2-1 | TRBD2 | few | TRBV4-1 | TGCGCCAGCAGCCAAGGGGGACTAACGAATGAGCAGTTCTTC | CASSQGGLTNEQFF
TRBJ1-3 | . | . | TRBV5-8 | TGTGCCAGCAGCTTGGCCGGGACTGGAAACACCATATATTTT | CASSLAGTGNTIYF
TRBJ1-2 | . | . | TRBV5-1 | TGCGCCAGCAGCTTGGTAGGGGACTATGGCTACACCTTC | CASSLVGDYGYTF
TRBJ2-7 | . | . | TRBV6-5 | TGTGCCAGCACCTACGACAGCCCGTCCTACGAGCAGTACTTC | CASTYDSPSYEQYF
TRBJ2-7 | . | few | TRBV7-9 | TGTGCCAGCAGCCCACCAAATGACAGGTCCGAGCAGTACTTC | CASSPPNDRSEQYF
TRBJ2-1 | TRBD2 | . | TRBV4-2 | TGTGCCAGCAGCCAGGGGGGACTAGCGGGAGTAAATGAGCAGTTCTTC | CASSQGGLAGVNEQFF
TRBJ1-4 | TRBD1 | . | TRBV7-9 | TGTGCCAGCAGCGTCGACAGGGCGGCTAATGAAAAACTGTTTTTT | CASSVDRAANEKLFF
TRBJ1-2 | . | . | TRBV7-2 | TGTGCCAGCAGCTTTATGCCAGGGCGCGATGGCTACACCTTC | CASSFMPGRDGYTF
TRBJ1-5 | TRBD1 | . | TRBV5-5 | TGTGCCAGCAGCTTGGAGACAGGGTATCAGCCCCAGCATTTT | CASSLETGYQPQHF
TRBJ2-1 | TRBD2 | once | TRBV4-2 | TGTGCCAGCAGCCACCGTAGCGGGAGCTCCTACAATGAGCAGTTCTTC | CASSHRSGSSYNEQFF
TRBJ2-7 | TRBD1 | . | TRBV29-1 | TGCAGCGTTGGGACAGGGGGGCTCGAGCAGTACTTC | CSVGTGGLEQYF
TRBJ1-1 | . | . | TRBV19 | TGTGCCAGTAGTATTTCGGGGTCGGGAGGTGAAGCTTTCTTT | CASSISGSGGEAFF
TRBJ2-1 | TRBD2 | . | TRBV6-5 | TGTGCCAGCCAGGGAGGGCCTTACAATGAGCAGTTCTTC | CASQGGPYNEQFF
TRBJ1-6 | . | . | TRBV9 | TGTGCCAGCAATTCGCCCGGGGATTCACCCCTCCACTTT | CASNSPGDSPLHF
TRBJ2-3 | TRBD2 | . | TRBV7-3 | TGTGCCAGCAGCTTAACTCCGGGAGGGAGCACAGATACGCAGTATTTT | CASSLTPGGSTDTQYF
TRBJ2-2 | . | . | TRBV30 | TGTGCCTGGAGTGTAATCTACACCGGGGAGCTGTTTTTT | CAWSVIYTGELFF
TRBJ1-4 | TRBD1 | . | TRBV28 | TGTGCCAGCAGCAGTTTTTGGACAGGCGAAAAACTGTTTTTT | CASSSFWTGEKLFF
TRBJ1-4 | . | . | TRBV30 | TGTGCCTGGACGTACTCGGTTGCGAATGAAAAACTGTTTTTT | CAWTYSVANEKLFF
TRBJ1-1 | . | . | TRBV7-9 | TGTGCCAGCAGCTTGACAAATGAAGCTTTCTTT | CASSLTNEAFF
TRBJ2-7 | . | few | TRBV28 | TGTGCCAGCAGTTTGTTCGCTACTGGCTCCTACGAGCAGTACTTC | CASSLFATGSYEQYF
TRBJ1-6 | TRBD1 | . | TRBV7-9 | TGTGCCAGCGCCCTGGGACAGTATAATTCACCCCTCCACTTT | CASALGQYNSPLHF
TRBJ2-1 | TRBD2 | . | TRBV4-2 | TGTGCCAGCAGCCGGACGGCGGGAGTTGACAATGAGCAGTTCTTC | CASSRTAGVDNEQFF
TRBJ2-1 | TRBD2 | . | TRBV6-6 | TGTGCCAGCACTCAAGCGGGAGCGCCGGCCAATGAGCAGTTCTTC | CASTQAGAPANEQFF
TRBJ2-2 | . | . | TRBV2 | TGTGCCAGCAGCCTAGCGAGGGGTGGAACCGGGGAGCTGTTTTTT | CASSLARGGTGELFF
TRBJ2-4 | TRBD2 | once | TRBV5-1 | TGCGCCAGCAGCTTTCTTCCCCAGCGGGAGAGGAAAAACATTCAGTACTTC | CASSFLPQRERKNIQYF
TRBJ2-2 | . | . | TRBV24-1 | TGTGCCACCGCGGTAGCGGAGGGCACCGGGGAGCTGTTTTTT | CATAVAEGTGELFF
TRBJ1-2 | TRBD1 | . | TRBV5-1 | TGCGCCAGCAGCTTGGAAGTAGGCAGGGGGCCCTTTGGCTACACCTTC | CASSLEVGRGPFGYTF
TRBJ1-4 | . | . | TRBV2 | TGTGCCAGCAGTGAAGCGGGGCAGAGTAATGAAAAACTGTTTTTT | CASSEAGQSNEKLFF
TRBJ2-1 | TRBD1 | . | TRBV7-9 | TGTGCCAGCAGCCCCGGACAGGCGAACTACAATGAGCAGTTCTTC | CASSPGQANYNEQFF
TRBJ2-6 | TRBD2 | . | TRBV3-1/TRBV3-2 | TGTGCCAGCAGCCAAGATCTTAGTGGACTAGCGGGCCGCTCTGGGGCCAACGTCCTGACTTTC | CASSQDLSGLAGRSGANVLTF
TRBJ1-1 | . | . | TRBV6-2/TRBV6-3 | TGTGCCAGCAGTTACTCTATCCGTGGGGGCGGTGGGAACACTGAAGCTTTCTTT | CASSYSIRGGGGNTEAFF
TRBJ2-1 | TRBD2 | . | TRBV5-1 | TGCGCCAGCAGCTTGAGGACTAGCGGCTACAATGAGCAGTTCTTC | CASSLRTSGYNEQFF